One and the same sample provided the 22 T cell receptor beta chains below, sequenced in a study of T cells in Graves' hyperthyroidism and ophthalmopathy. RNA transcripts yielded amplified TCR beta CDR3 regions. When the TCR CDR3 underwent first-round RT-PCR, the HTBI primer set was used. MiXCR, applied by TCRdb to the multiplex PCR reads, yields one record per CDR3 protein. The repertoire holds hundreds of thousands of distinct CDR3 sequences, with just under 45% as singletons. The sample comprised peripheral blood or thyroid tissue (not recorded which). The receptors stem from an adult man with Graves' disease, either hyperthyroidism or ophthalmopathy (not recorded which).

This clonotype has just a few counts. The CDR3 DNA is TGTGCCAGCAGCTTAAGGCCTGGCCCAAATGAAAAACTGTTTTTT. This translates into CASSLRPGPNEKLFF. V is TRBV11-2 and J is TRBJ1-4; D call uncertain. V dropped 2 bases and J dropped 5 bases, with 12 bases sitting between them. This CDR3 has 15 residues. Germline CDR1 is SGHAT and CDR2 is FQNNGV.

This chain joins TRBV7-9 and TRBJ2-7, with no clear D. The ends were cut back, 4 bases at V and 6 bases at J, with 7 bases in the middle. Germline loops: CDR1 SEHNR, CDR2 FQNEAQ (reference sequence). The CDR3 consists of 11 residues. DNA of the CDR3: TGTGCCAGCAGCTCAGCCCCCGAGCAGTACTTC. It is translated as CASSSAPEQYF. Full variable domain (rest looked up from reference TRBV7-9 and TRBJ2-7): DTGVSQNPRHKITKRGQNVTFRCDPISEHNRLYWYRQTLGQGPEFLTYFQNEAQLEKSRLLSDRFSAERPKGSFSTLEIQRTEQGDSAMYLCASSSAPEQYFGPGTRLTVT.

As concerns this clonotype: Sequence at one end of the junction differs from germline and may be a read error. The rearrangement links TRBV25-1 to TRBJ2-5; D uncertain. CDR3 length equals 14 residues. Germline V gives CDR1 MGHDK, CDR2 SYGVNS. CDR3 loop: CASSASHIQEAQYF. The CDR3 bases are TGTGCCAGCAGTGCTAGTCACATCCAAGAGGCCCAGTACTTC. Complete variable domain (other parts from reference TRBV25-1 and TRBJ2-5): EADIYQTPRYLVIGTGKKITLECSQTMGHDKMYWYQQDPGMELHLIHYSYGVNSTEKGDLSSESTVSRIRTEHFPLTLESARPSHTSQYLCASSASHIQEAQYFGPGTRLLVL.

As concerns this clonotype: A much larger clone lies a single base off, so this may be a read error. The genes are TRBV11-3 and TRBJ1-2, with TRBD1 matching over 7 bases. The ends lost 7 bases at V and 12 bases at J; junction bases unmatched: 14. This CDR3 is built from 13 residues. Germline CDR1 SGHNT, CDR2 YENEEA. The CDR3 region has the DNA TGTGCCAGCACCGCAAGGGGGCTACGGGGCCACACCTTC. This gives the protein CASTARGLRGHTF.

Many counts were recorded for this clonotype. The chain couples TRBV25-1 to TRBJ1-3, with D tentatively TRBD1 (5 bases). With 4 bases removed from V and 5 bases from J, the gap between germline ends came to 12 bases. CDR3 length equals 14 residues. CDR1 is MGHDK, CDR2 SYGVNS, per germline. The CDR3 DNA reads TGTGCCAGCAGTGGGATGACAGCGCGAAACACCATATATTTT. Translating gives CASSGMTARNTIYF.

This clonotype was counted many times. The V gene is TRBV20-1, the J gene TRBJ2-7; possibly TRBD2 for D (6 bases). The CDR3 is made up of 10 amino acids. Germline V CDR1 and CDR2: DFQATT, SNEGSKA (reference sequence). V was cut by 4 bases and J by 9 bases, with 10 bases left in between. DNA of the CDR3: TGCAGTGCTAAGGAGGGATCGCAGTACTTC. Its translation is CSAKEGSQYF.

As regards this clonotype: A much more abundant neighbour one base away suggests this may be a read error. V gene TRBV7-2 combines with J gene TRBJ2-7; D possibly corresponds to TRBD2 (6 bases). This CDR3 contains 14 residues. Germline V CDR1 and CDR2: SGHTA, FQGNSA. The CDR3 coding sequence is TGTGCCAGCAGCCCCATCTCCGGGAGCTACGAGCAGCACTTC. Its protein product is CASSPISGSYEQHF. The full variable domain, in which reference TRBV7-2 and TRBJ2-7 provide the parts outside the CDR3, is GAGVSQSPSNKVTEKGKDVELRCDPISGHTALYWYRQSLGQGLEFLIYFQGNSAPDKSGLPSDRFSAERTGGSVSTLTIQRTQQEDSAVYLCASSPISGSYEQHFGPGTRLTVT.

This clonotype appeared many times. The chain links TRBV10-3 to TRBJ1-5, with 9 bases lining up with TRBD1. With 6 bases clipped from V and 4 bases from J, the junction kept 4 bases outside the gene matches. This CDR3 region has 14 residues. The germline CDR1 and CDR2 sequences are ENHRY and SYGVKD. CDR3 DNA: TGTGCCATCAGCCCCGGGACAGGGAATCAGCCCCAGCATTTT. Encoded protein: CAISPGTGNQPQHF.

This clonotype was found many times. V gene TRBV20-1 combines with J gene TRBJ2-5; the match to TRBD2 covers 7 bases. The junction had 11 bases not matched to a gene; V was cut back by 5 bases and J by 5 bases. CDR1 DFQATT and CDR2 SNEGSKA come from the germline V gene (reference sequence). This CDR3 is 14 amino acids long. The CDR3 bases are TGCAGTGCTGCCCGGGCGGGAGATTGGGAGACCCAGTACTTC. Translating it yields CSAARAGDWETQYF.

This clonotype has more than one count but fewer than ten. V gene TRBV7-8 combines with J gene TRBJ1-2; D is perhaps TRBD1 (5 bases). CDR3 length: 17 residues. The germline V and J ends were trimmed by 1 base and 0 bases, with 15 bases remaining between them. Germline CDR1 is SGHVS and CDR2 is FQNEAQ. The CDR3 loop is CASSLGQGFSSNYGYTF. The DNA of the CDR3 is TGTGCCAGCAGCTTAGGGCAGGGTTTTTCGTCTAACTATGGCTACACCTTC.

This chain connects TRBV10-1 to TRBJ1-2; 11 bases match TRBD1. Unmatched junction bases numbered 7, after V lost 8 bases and J lost 8 bases. CDR1 and CDR2 from the germline V gene are WNHNN and SYGVQD (reference sequence). The CDR3 consists of 13 residues. As DNA, the CDR3 is TGCGCCAGCCGGACAGGGGGCGCGGAAGGCTACACCTTC. Residues: CASRTGGAEGYTF.

CDR3 in DNA: TGTGCCAGCAGTGGAGCCGGGGCCTATGGCTACACCTTC. It encodes CASSGAGAYGYTF. The V call is TRBV6-5, the J call TRBJ1-2, with D possibly matching TRBD1 (5 bases). The germline gives CDR1 MNHEY, CDR2 SVGAGI. This CDR3 has 13 residues. V lost 5 bases and J lost 4, with 11 bases in between.

This clonotype was counted only a few times. This chain connects TRBV15 to TRBJ1-4; D gene unclear. The germline CDR1 and CDR2 sequences are LNHNV and YYDKDF (reference sequence). The CDR3 length is 13 residues. The V gene lost 7 bases and the J gene lost 4 bases, with 10 bases spanning the gap. CDR3 sequence (DNA): TGTGCCACCACCCGTCGGATTAATGAAAAACTGTTTTTT. Translation: CATTRRINEKLFF. The complete variable domain, with remaining parts taken from reference TRBV15 and TRBJ1-4, reads DAMVIQNPRYQVTQFGKPVTLSCSQTLNHNVMYWYQQKSSQAPKLLFHYYDKDFNNEADTPDNFQSRRPNTSFCFLDIRSPGLGDTAMYLCATTRRINEKLFFGSGTQLSVL.

V usage is TRBV12-3 or TRBV12-4 and J usage is TRBJ2-7; 9 positions match TRBD1. V lost 10 bases to trimming and J lost 3 bases; unmatched junction nucleotides: 7. This CDR3 is built from 13 residues. CDR3 sequence reads: CATGRDRVYEQYF. The CDR3 region has the DNA TGTGCCACAGGCCGGGACAGGGTCTACGAGCAGTACTTC.

This clonotype appeared a few times. The chain has TRBV7-3 and TRBJ1-1; maybe TRBD1 (6 bases). This CDR3 has 15 residues. Germline V CDR1 and CDR2: SGHTA, FQGTGA. Trimming shortened V by 6 bases and J by 1 base, and 15 bases separated the two germline ends. The CDR3 sequence is CASSPSTGTNTEAFF. For the CDR3, the DNA is TGTGCCAGCAGTCCTTCAACAGGGACGAACACTGAAGCTTTCTTT.

The gene calls are TRBV7-3 and TRBJ2-7; D gene ambiguous. The germline V gene has CDR1 SGHTA and CDR2 FQGTGA. V gave up 11 bases and J gave up 0 bases, with 8 bases separating them. The CDR3 runs 11 residues. The CDR3 loop reads CAPLGSYEQYF. CDR3 DNA: TGTGCCCCACTCGGCTCCTACGAGCAGTACTTC.

The chain is built from TRBV7-8 and TRBJ2-2; D is perhaps TRBD1 or TRBD2 (5 bases each). The length of the CDR3 is 17 residues. Germline CDR1 and CDR2: SGHVS and FQNEAQ. V was clipped by 3 bases and J by 0 bases, with 14 bases between them. CDR3: CASSLASWGSNTGELFF. The CDR3 DNA reads TGTGCCAGCAGCTTGGCCTCCTGGGGGTCGAACACCGGGGAGCTGTTTTTT.

The chain joins TRBV20-1 to TRBJ2-5; D gene unclear. The V end lost 0 bases, the J end lost 1 base, and 6 bases lay between the germline ends. The CDR3 runs to 13 residues. CDR1 is DFQATT, CDR2 SNEGSKA, per germline (reference sequence). The CDR3 DNA reads TGCAGTGCTAGAGATCGGGCCCAAGAGACCCAGTACTTC. Translated, it gives CSARDRAQETQYF.

This clonotype has just a few counts. The chain combines TRBV6-5 with TRBJ2-7, with D hard to call. There are 14 residues in the CDR3. Between the trimmed V and J ends, which lost 2 bases and 6 bases, there was a span of 14 bases. In germline, CDR1 is MNHEY, CDR2 SVGAGI. CDR3 sequence: CASSYGPTGPEQYF. CDR3 in DNA: TGTGCCAGCAGTTACGGTCCCACGGGTCCCGAGCAGTACTTC.

In this sample, this clonotype turned up many times. The chain uses TRBV24-1 and TRBJ1-5; possible D gene TRBD1, 6 bases. The CDR3 has 14 amino acids. The germline V and J ends were trimmed by 6 bases and 3 bases, with 11 bases remaining between them. The germline V gene encodes CDR1 KGHDR and CDR2 SFDVKD. The DNA of the CDR3 is TGTGCCACCAGTCGGGCAGGGGCCAATCAGCCCCAGCATTTT. Translated, it gives CATSRAGANQPQHF.

This clonotype was recorded at least ten times. V is TRBV7-3 and J is TRBJ1-1, with 9 bases identical to TRBD1. V gave up 5 bases and J gave up 11 bases; unmatched junction bases: 9. Germline V gene data show CDR1 as SGHTA and CDR2 as FQGTGA. This CDR3 has 13 residues. The CDR3 bases are TGTGCCAGCAGCAACACAGGGGGCTTGGACGCTTTCTTT. It specifies CASSNTGGLDAFF.

The V call is TRBV4-3, the J call TRBJ2-2; no definite D call. The CDR3 is 13 residues long. The germline gives CDR1 LGHNA, CDR2 YSLEER. V lost 4 bases and J 5 bases, leaving 8 bases between the germline ends. CDR3 amino acids: CASSPGRTGELFF. CDR3 DNA sequence: TGCGCCAGCAGCCCCGGGCGGACCGGGGAGCTGTTTTTT.